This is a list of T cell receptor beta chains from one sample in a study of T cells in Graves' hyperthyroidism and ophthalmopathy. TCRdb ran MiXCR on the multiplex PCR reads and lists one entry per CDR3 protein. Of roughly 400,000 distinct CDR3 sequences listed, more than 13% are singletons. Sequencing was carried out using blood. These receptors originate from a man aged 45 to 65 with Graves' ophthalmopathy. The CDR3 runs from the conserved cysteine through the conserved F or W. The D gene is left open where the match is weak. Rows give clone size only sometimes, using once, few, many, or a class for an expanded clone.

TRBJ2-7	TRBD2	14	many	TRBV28	CASSFAGDNSEQYF	TGTGCCAGCAGTTTCGCGGGAGACAACTCCGAGCAGTACTTC
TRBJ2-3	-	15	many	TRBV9	CASTPASPGTDTQYF	TGTGCCAGCACCCCAGCGTCCCCGGGGACAGATACGCAGTATTTT
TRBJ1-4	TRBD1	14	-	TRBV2	CASSADRGSEKLFF	TGTGCCAGCAGTGCGGACAGGGGAAGCGAAAAACTGTTTTTT
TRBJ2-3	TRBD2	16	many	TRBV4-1	CASSQVLAGGADTQYF	TGCGCCAGCAGCCAAGTACTAGCGGGAGGGGCAGATACGCAGTATTTT
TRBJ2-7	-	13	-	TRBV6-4	CASSYTGPREQYF	TGTGCCAGCAGCTATACCGGGCCCAGGGAGCAGTACTTC
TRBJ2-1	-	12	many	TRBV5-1	CASNLRGAEQFF	TGCGCCAGCAACCTCCGAGGGGCTGAGCAGTTCTTC
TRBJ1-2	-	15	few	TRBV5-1	CASSLAGSSGYGYTF	TGCGCCAGCAGCTTGGCCGGCAGTAGCGGCTATGGCTACACCTTC
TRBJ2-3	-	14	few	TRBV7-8	CASSRRQEEDTQYF	TGTGCCAGCAGCCGCCGACAGGAGGAAGATACGCAGTATTTT
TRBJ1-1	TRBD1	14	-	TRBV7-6	CASKEDRGVTEAFF	TGTGCCAGCAAGGAGGACAGGGGAGTCACTGAAGCTTTCTTT
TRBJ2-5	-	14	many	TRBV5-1	CASSLRATQETQYF	TGCGCCAGCAGCTTGAGAGCGACTCAAGAGACCCAGTACTTC
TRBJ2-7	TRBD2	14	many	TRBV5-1	CASSPTGTMNEQYF	TGCGCCAGCAGCCCTACCGGGACTATGAACGAGCAGTACTTC
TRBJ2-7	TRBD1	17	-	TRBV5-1	CASSLGWGQEKTYEQYF	TGCGCCAGCAGCTTGGGATGGGGACAGGAGAAGACCTACGAGCAGTACTTC
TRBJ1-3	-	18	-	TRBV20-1	CSARDNGGHPSSGNTIYF	TGCAGTGCTAGAGATAATGGCGGACACCCGAGCTCTGGAAACACCATATATTTT
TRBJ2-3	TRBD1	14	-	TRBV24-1	CATSRTGGTDTQYF	TGTGCCACCAGCAGGACAGGCGGCACAGATACGCAGTATTTT
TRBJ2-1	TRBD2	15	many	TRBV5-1	CASSLPSGFYNEQFF	TGCGCCAGCAGCTTGCCTAGCGGGTTCTACAATGAGCAGTTCTTC
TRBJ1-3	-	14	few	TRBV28	CASRNPSSGNTIYF	TGTGCCAGCAGGAACCCGAGCTCTGGAAACACCATATATTTT
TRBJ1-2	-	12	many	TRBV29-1	CSVDFGSSGYTF	TGCAGCGTTGACTTCGGATCCAGCGGCTACACCTTC
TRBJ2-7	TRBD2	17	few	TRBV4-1	CASSASGTALRSYEQYF	TGCGCCAGCAGCGCTAGCGGAACGGCCCTACGATCCTACGAGCAGTACTTC
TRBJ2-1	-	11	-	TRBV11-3	CASSPRGEQFF	TGTGCCAGCAGCCCTCGCGGTGAGCAGTTCTTC
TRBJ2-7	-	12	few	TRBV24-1	CATSDQGGGAYF	TGTGCCACCAGTGACCAAGGAGGGGGCGCATACTTC
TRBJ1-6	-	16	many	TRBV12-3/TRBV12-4	CASRNQGSYYNSPLHF	TGTGCCAGCAGGAATCAGGGATCTTATTATAATTCACCCCTCCACTTT
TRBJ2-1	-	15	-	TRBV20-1	CSATAGHLSYNEQFF	TGCAGTGCTACGGCGGGACACCTCTCCTACAATGAGCAGTTCTTC
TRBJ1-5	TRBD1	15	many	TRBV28	CASRTGTAVNQPQHF	TGTGCCAGCAGAACCGGGACAGCGGTTAATCAGCCCCAGCATTTT
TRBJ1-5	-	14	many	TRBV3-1	CASSQAGVGQPQHF	TGTGCCAGCAGCCAAGCGGGGGTGGGACAGCCCCAGCATTTT
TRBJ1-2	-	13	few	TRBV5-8	CASRFGGAYGYTF	TGTGCCAGCAGGTTCGGAGGGGCCTATGGCTACACCTTC
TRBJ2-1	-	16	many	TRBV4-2	CASSQAGRGIHNEQFF	TGTGCCAGCAGCCAAGCTGGGCGGGGAATCCACAATGAGCAGTTCTTC
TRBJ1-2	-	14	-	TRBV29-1	CSVQDEGRGYGYTF	TGCAGCGTTCAAGACGAGGGCAGGGGCTATGGCTACACCTTC
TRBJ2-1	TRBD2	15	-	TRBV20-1	CSASLAGGNYNEQFF	TGCAGTGCTAGCCTAGCGGGAGGGAACTACAATGAGCAGTTCTTC
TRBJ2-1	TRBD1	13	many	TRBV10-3	CAIGDRADNEQFF	TGTGCCATCGGGGACAGGGCCGACAATGAGCAGTTCTTC
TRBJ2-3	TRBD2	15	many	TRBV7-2	CASSLIAREEDTQYF	TGTGCCAGCAGCTTAATAGCCCGGGAGGAAGATACGCAGTATTTT
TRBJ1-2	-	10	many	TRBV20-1	CSAKAYGYTF	TGCAGTGCAAAGGCTTATGGCTACACCTTC
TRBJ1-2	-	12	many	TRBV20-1	CSASDRLYGYTF	TGCAGTGCTAGCGACAGATTGTATGGCTACACCTTC